This TCR beta chain was documented in a study of beta chain features in type 1 diabetes. Findings of the study overall: Possible PCR preference for shorter templates applied equally to patients and controls.

CDR3 size: 17 residues. Germline V gene lookup returns CDR1 LNHDA and CDR2 SQIVND (reference sequence). V shed 5 bases and J 3 bases; nucleotides not matched to a gene: 12. This clone was counted ten times or more. Its specificity is not known. Of the isolated RNA, all was reverse transcribed, and so the sequenced material was expressed TCRB transcripts. Sequencing was performed with immunoSEQ multiplex PCR; in TCRdb, only in-frame clones are kept and a portion is missing. The repertoire holds roughly 150,000 clones, with 7.5% to 9.5% as singletons. The sample was central memory CD4+ T cells from blood. The rearrangement uses TRBV19 and TRBJ2-3; TRBD2 matches at 9 bases. This receptor was identified in a young woman in good health. CDR3 sequence: CASSLSYSGSLTDTQYF. The CDR3 nucleotides read TGTGCCAGTAGTCTCTCCTATAGCGGGAGTCTTACAGATACGCAGTATTTT.